Each of the 14 T cell receptor beta chains below was sequenced from the same sample in a study of T-cell reconstitution after alpha-beta-depleted transplantation in children. Unique molecular identifiers featured in how the TCRbeta library was prepared. TCRdb itself ran the PCR reads through MiXCR, one entry per CDR3 protein. The data contain about half a million distinct CDR3 sequences, under 15% of them singletons. Specimen: PBMCs from the stem cell graft donor, collected from the stem cell graft. The source is a human donor who donated a stem cell graft to a child with combined immunodeficiency.

This clonotype was seen ten or more times. V usage is TRBV7-8 and J usage is TRBJ1-3, with D possibly TRBD1 on 5 matching bases. In germline, CDR1 is SGHVS, CDR2 FQNEAQ. Trimming removed 2 bases at V and 3 bases at J, with 11 bases between. The CDR3 is 15 amino acids. CDR3 in amino acids: CASSLPREYGNTIYF. Written as DNA, the CDR3 is TGTGCCAGCAGCTTACCCAGGGAGTATGGAAACACCATATATTTT. The full variable domain, completed using reference TRBV7-8 and TRBJ1-3, is GAGVSQSPRYKVAKRGQDVALRCDPISGHVSLFWYQQALGQGPEFLTYFQNEAQLDKSGLPSDRFFAERPEGSVSTLKIQRTQQEDSAVYLCASSLPREYGNTIYFGEGSWLTVV.

This clonotype showed up many times. J is TRBJ2-7 and V is TRBV6-1, with D possibly being TRBD1 or TRBD2 (7 bases each). The CDR3 runs to 13 residues. Germline V gene sequence: CDR1 MNHNS, CDR2 SASEGT. Between the trimmed V and J ends, which lost 11 bases and 1 base, there was a span of 15 bases. The CDR3 loop reads CAGGQGGSYEQYF. CDR3 in DNA: TGTGCCGGGGGGCAGGGGGGGTCCTACGAGCAGTACTTC.

This clonotype has a count of ten or more. J is TRBJ2-5 and V is TRBV29-1; 7 bases match TRBD1. The CDR3 extends over 14 amino acids. The J segment lost 5 bases and the V segment lost 6 bases, leaving 12 bases of the junction unmatched. Germline values: CDR1 SQVTM, CDR2 ANQGSEA. The CDR3, as DNA: TGCAGCGTCGGCCGGGACAGCGGTATTGAGACCCAGTACTTC. This gives the protein CSVGRDSGIETQYF.

This clonotype has just a few counts. The chain is built from TRBV11-2 and TRBJ2-7; the match to TRBD1 covers 7 bases. The V gene end was trimmed by 2 bases and the J gene end by 2 bases; junction bases not matched to a gene: 6. The CDR3 is made up of 15 amino acids. CDR1 is SGHAT, CDR2 FQNNGV, per germline. The CDR3 region has the DNA TGTGCCAGCAGCTTATGGTCGACAGGGCCCTACGAGCAGTACTTC. Translated, it gives CASSLWSTGPYEQYF.

CDR3 bases: TGTGCCAGCAGTTTATCGTGTGGCTACACCTTC. Amino acid sequence: CASSLSCGYTF. The chain recombines TRBV27 with TRBJ1-2, with no clear D. V was trimmed by 0 bases and J by 7 bases, leaving 3 bases between them. The CDR3 has 11 residues. From germline, CDR1 is MNHEY and CDR2 SMNVEV (reference sequence).

This clonotype was counted a few times. The gene calls are TRBV4-3 and TRBJ2-5; TRBD2 agrees at 7 bases. The trim removed 4 bases at V and 2 bases at J, leaving 10 bases unmatched. The CDR3 consists of 16 residues. Per germline, CDR1 LGHNA and CDR2 YSLEER. The CDR3 spells CASSPGTQGGQETQYF. CDR3 sequence (DNA): TGCGCCAGCAGCCCCGGAACCCAGGGAGGGCAAGAGACCCAGTACTTC.

This clonotype turned up a few times. The chain recombines TRBV7-9 with TRBJ2-6; no firm D call. Germline loops: CDR1 SEHNR, CDR2 FQNEAQ (reference sequence). Trimming pared 1 base from V and 8 bases from J, leaving 6 bases between. The CDR3 spans 13 residues. This CDR3 reads CASSLGRSNVLTF. The CDR3 coding sequence is TGTGCCAGCAGCTTAGGCAGGTCCAACGTCCTGACTTTC.

The chain combines TRBV3-1 with TRBJ1-5; 9 nucleotides match TRBD1. The J segment lost 5 bases and the V segment lost 1 base, leaving 3 bases of the junction unmatched. The CDR3 is made up of 15 amino acids. Per the germline V gene, CDR1 is LGHDT and CDR2 is YNNKEL (reference sequence). The DNA of the CDR3 is TGTGCCAGCAGCCAAGGGACAGGGGATTATCAGCCCCAGCATTTT. Residues: CASSQGTGDYQPQHF. The full variable domain, its missing parts supplied by reference TRBV3-1 and TRBJ1-5, is DTAVSQTPKYLVTQMGNDKSIKCEQNLGHDTMYWYKQDSKKFLKIMFSYNNKELIINETVPNRFSPKSPDKAHLNLHINSLELGDSAVYFCASSQGTGDYQPQHFGDGTRLSIL.

The chain combines TRBV6-1 with TRBJ2-2; D remains ambiguous. The germline V gene has CDR1 MNHNS and CDR2 SASEGT. The CDR3 is 15 amino acids. V dropped 2 bases and J dropped 2 bases, with 9 bases sitting between them. CDR3 protein: CASSESFSNTGELFF. The CDR3, as DNA: TGTGCCAGCAGTGAATCGTTCAGCAACACCGGGGAGCTGTTTTTT.

This clonotype occurred a few times. The junction does not match germline at one end; this may be a read error. The gene calls are TRBV12-3 or TRBV12-4 and TRBJ2-5; possibly TRBD2 for D (7 bases). The CDR3 covers 11 residues. The CDR3 here is CASRRGGGPVF. DNA for the CDR3: TGTGCCAGCAGGCGCGGGGGCGGGCCAGTCTTC.

This clonotype was observed a handful of times. The rearrangement joins TRBV5-1 to TRBJ2-1; TRBD1 matches at 7 bases. Germline CDR1 is SGHRS and CDR2 is YFSETQ. V was pared by 6 bases and J by 4 bases, with 7 bases of the junction left unmatched. CDR3 length equals 14 residues. Here the CDR3 DNA reads TGCGCCAGCACCAACAGGGGCCCTTACAATGAGCAGTTCTTC. This sequence encodes CASTNRGPYNEQFF.

The sample holds a few counts of this clonotype. The gene calls are TRBV11-2 and TRBJ1-4; TRBD1 matches at 7 bases. CDR3 length: 16 residues. The germline gives CDR1 SGHAT, CDR2 FQNNGV. V was pared by 5 bases and J by 2 bases, with 8 bases of the junction left unmatched. CDR3 nucleotide sequence: TGTGCCAGCAGCAAACTATCCAGGGGGACTAATGAAAAACTGTTTTTT. Translation gives CASSKLSRGTNEKLFF.

Ten or more counts support this clonotype. The V gene is TRBV11-3, the J gene TRBJ1-1; D call uncertain. The ends were cut back, 5 bases at V and 1 base at J, with 8 bases in the middle. In germline, CDR1 is SGHNT, CDR2 YENEEA. This CDR3 contains 13 residues. CDR3 amino acids: CASSPHQNTEAFF. The DNA for the CDR3 is TGTGCCAGCAGCCCGCACCAGAACACTGAAGCTTTCTTT.

This clonotype was observed a handful of times. V usage is TRBV5-1 and J usage is TRBJ1-1; D might be TRBD1 (6 bases). Deletions cut 2 bases from V and 7 bases from J, with 18 bases between. Germline CDR1 SGHRS, CDR2 YFSETQ. CDR3 size: 15 residues. The CDR3 protein is CASSLDSAGGGEAFF. The DNA for the CDR3 is TGCGCCAGCAGCTTAGATTCGGCGGGAGGGGGTGAAGCTTTCTTT.